The 27 T cell receptor beta chains below all came from one sample that was sequenced in a study of shared clonotypes between healthy human individuals (dated by TCRdb to the early 2020s). The method behind the library was the immunoSEQ multiplex PCR assay. In TCRdb, the immuneACCESS table is reduced to in-frame sequences with V and J assigned. These tables do not hold every clone; where another copy was compared, an unresolved V gene accounts for under half, and the others remain unexplained. In all, the sample holds millions of clones, and about 92% of those were seen once. The ten most abundant clones make up over 0.12% of the sample. The sample was naive CD4+ T cells sorted from blood. In the paper's terms, the cell subset or site label means: CD45RA+ positively selected. The receptors stem from a man aged 18 to 30 in good health.

V usage is TRBV18 and J usage is TRBJ1-1; TRBD1 aligns across 9 bases. V lost 5 bases and J lost 4; bases outside the gene matches: 11. The germline CDR1 and CDR2 sequences are KGHSH and LQKENI. The length of the CDR3 is 16 residues. The CDR3 DNA follows: TGTGCCAGCTCATCAACGACAGGGGGTTCAGTCACTGAAGCTTTCTTT. Protein sequence: CASSSTTGGSVTEAFF.

Note on this clone: The sample carries other DNA sequences with the same CDR3. This chain connects TRBV7-2 to TRBJ2-7; 12 positions agree with TRBD2. Germline V lookup: CDR1 SGHTA, CDR2 FQGNSA. The CDR3 is 15 amino acids. Trimming removed 4 bases from V and 2 bases from J; junction bases left unmatched: 3. CDR3 nucleotide sequence: TGTGCCAGCAGCTCTGGACTAGCGGGGACCTACGAGCAGTACTTC. It is translated as CASSSGLAGTYEQYF.

The table lists this clone with a count of one. The CDR3 region is CASSAPVDTQYF. The DNA of the CDR3 is TGTGCCAGCAGCGCCCCCGTGGATACGCAGTATTTT. This chain uses TRBV2 with TRBJ2-3; D gene uncertain. The CDR3 consists of 12 residues. The germline CDR1 and CDR2 sequences are SNHLY and FYNNEI. The V end lost 6 bases, the J end lost 6 bases, and 10 bases lay between the germline ends.

The chain is built from TRBV30 and TRBJ1-4, with TRBD1 matching over 7 bases. CDR1 GTSNPN and CDR2 SVGIG come from the germline V gene (reference sequence). V trimming: 5 bases; J trimming: 3 bases; junction bases outside the gene matches: 0. This CDR3 is built from 12 residues. The CDR3 is CAWDRANEKLFF. CDR3 bases: TGTGCCTGGGACAGGGCTAATGAAAAACTGTTTTTT. The full variable domain, in which reference TRBV30 and TRBJ1-4 provide the parts outside the CDR3, is SQTIHQWPATLVQPVGSPLSLECTVEGTSNPNLYWYRQAAGRGLQLLFYSVGIGQISSEVPQNLSASRPQDRQFILSSKKLLLSDSGFYLCAWDRANEKLFFGSGTQLSVL.

The genes are TRBV7-3 and TRBJ2-3; possible D gene TRBD1, 6 bases. Between the trimmed V and J ends, which lost 5 bases and 8 bases, there was a span of 23 bases. Germline V gene sequence: CDR1 SGHTA, CDR2 FQGTGA. CDR3 length equals 16 residues. CDR3 DNA: TGTGCCAGCAGCCGTACAGGGTATAGAGGAATTGGTACGCAGTATTTT. It codes for CASSRTGYRGIGTQYF.

This sequence joins TRBV9 and TRBJ2-2; 7 nucleotides agree with TRBD1. CDR1 is SGDLS, CDR2 YYNGEE, per germline. J was trimmed by 0 bases and V by 0 bases; bases with no gene match: 8. CDR3 length: 18 amino acids. The CDR3 DNA is TGTGCCAGCAGCGTAGCTACAGGGGACGCCGCGAACACCGGGGAGCTGTTTTTT. Its translation: CASSVATGDAANTGELFF.

This clone is a singleton in its sample. V and J are TRBV4-2 and TRBJ2-6; TRBD1 is a possible D gene (6 bases). Germline loops: CDR1 LGHNA, CDR2 YNFKEQ. Trimming pared 5 bases from V and 3 bases from J, leaving 11 bases between. The CDR3 contains 15 residues. In DNA, the CDR3 is TGTGCCAGCAGCGAAAGACAGGTTGGGGCCAACGTCCTGACTTTC. Its translation is CASSERQVGANVLTF.

This clone has only a few counts. This CDR3 is also generated by other DNA sequences in the sample. The V and J genes are TRBV7-9 and TRBJ2-2; D gene uncertain. The V gene's germline CDR1 is SEHNR and CDR2 FQNEAQ (reference sequence). This CDR3 region has 12 residues. V shed 5 bases and J shed 4 bases, with 5 bases lying between them. DNA for the CDR3: TGTGCCAGCAGCCTGACCACCGGGGAGCTGTTTTTT. It specifies CASSLTTGELFF. Combining the CDR3 with reference TRBV7-9 and TRBJ2-2 gives the whole variable domain DTGVSQNPRHKITKRGQNVTFRCDPISEHNRLYWYRQTLGQGPEFLTYFQNEAQLEKSRLLSDRFSAERPKGSFSTLEIQRTEQGDSAMYLCASSLTTGELFFGEGSRLTVL.

This chain links TRBV7-8 with TRBJ2-7; 7 bases map to TRBD1. J was trimmed by 0 bases and V by 5 bases; bases with no gene match: 7. CDR1 SGHVS and CDR2 FQNEAQ come from the germline V gene. This CDR3 spans 15 amino acids. The CDR3 region has the DNA TGTGCCAGCAGCCCAAGGGGACAGTTCTCCTACGAGCAGTACTTC. Translated, it gives CASSPRGQFSYEQYF.

This chain uses TRBV7-3 with TRBJ2-1; unclear D gene. This CDR3 has 14 residues. V was trimmed by 1 base and J by 5 bases, leaving 9 bases between them. Germline V CDR1 and CDR2: SGHTA, FQGTGA. Written as DNA, the CDR3 is TGTGCCAGCAGCTTAAGACCTCCTAACAATGAGCAGTTCTTC. Its translation: CASSLRPPNNEQFF.

V and J are TRBV4-1 and TRBJ1-3; the D is unclear. The germline V gene has CDR1 MGHRA and CDR2 YSYEKL. V was trimmed by 0 bases and J by 4 bases, leaving 10 bases between them. The CDR3 is made up of 15 amino acids. CDR3 sequence reads: CASSQDEGRGNTIYF. DNA of the CDR3: TGCGCCAGCAGCCAAGATGAGGGCAGGGGAAACACCATATATTTT.

This chain joins TRBV15 and TRBJ2-5, with D possibly being TRBD2 (5 bases). Germline V gene lookup returns CDR1 LNHNV and CDR2 YYDKDF (reference sequence). The CDR3 sequence is 15 residues long. V was pared by 3 bases and J by 1 base, with 12 bases between. DNA of the CDR3: TGTGCCACCAGCAGGTCCCCAGGACTCCAAGAGACCCAGTACTTC. Translation gives CATSRSPGLQETQYF.

This CDR3 is CAWSFASPRTDTQYF. DNA for the CDR3: TGTGCCTGGAGTTTCGCCAGCCCCCGCACAGATACGCAGTATTTT. This rearrangement joins TRBV30 to TRBJ2-3; no clear D gene. The ends were cut back, 2 bases at V and 1 base at J, with 13 bases in the middle. Germline V lookup: CDR1 GTSNPN, CDR2 SVGIG (reference sequence). This CDR3 is 15 amino acids long.

The count of this clone is one. Other DNA sequences from this sample encode an identical CDR3 as well. The J gene is TRBJ2-7, the V gene TRBV18; TRBD1 aligns across 8 bases. The J segment lost 4 bases and the V segment lost 4 bases, leaving 0 bases of the junction unmatched. This CDR3 has 12 residues. The germline gives CDR1 KGHSH, CDR2 LQKENI. The CDR3 coding sequence is TGTGCCAGCTCACGGACAGGGTACGAGCAGTACTTC. Encoded protein: CASSRTGYEQYF.

The CDR3 DNA sequence: TGTGCCAGCAGCAGGCAGCTGAACACCGGGGAGCTGTTTTTT. It is translated as CASSRQLNTGELFF. The chain recombines TRBV14 with TRBJ2-2; D is uncertain. The CDR3 loop spans 14 amino acids. Trimming left V 5 bases short and J 1 base short, with 8 bases between. Germline CDR1 is SGHDN and CDR2 is FVKESK.

The chain is built from TRBV20-1 and TRBJ1-5; D not resolved. V dropped 5 bases and J dropped 11 bases, with 10 bases sitting between them. The V gene's germline CDR1 is DFQATT and CDR2 SNEGSKA (reference sequence). This CDR3 spans 10 amino acids. CDR3 bases: TGCAGTGCTGGTGGGGAAACCCAGCATTTT. It is translated as CSAGGETQHF.

The chain combines TRBV2 with TRBJ1-1; D might be TRBD1 (5 bases). This CDR3 spans 15 amino acids. Germline assignment: CDR1 SNHLY and CDR2 FYNNEI. V was trimmed by 6 bases and J by 1 base, leaving 15 bases between them. The CDR3 region is CASRQKQVKNTEAFF. The CDR3 nucleotides are TGTGCCAGCAGGCAAAAACAGGTTAAGAACACTGAAGCTTTCTTT. The entire variable domain, with the rest obtained from reference TRBV2 and TRBJ1-1, is as follows: EPEVTQTPSHQVTQMGQEVILRCVPISNHLYFYWYRQILGQKVEFLVSFYNNEISEKSEIFDDQFSVERPDGSNFTLKIRSTKLEDSAMYFCASRQKQVKNTEAFFGQGTRLTVV.

The chain is built from TRBV12-5 and TRBJ2-2; 9 bases map to TRBD2. Trimming took 0 bases from V and 6 from J; bases not matched to a gene: 14. The CDR3 length is 19 residues. Germline assignment: CDR1 LGHNT and CDR2 FRNRAP. CDR3 coding DNA: TGTGCTAGTGGTTTGGTCCTACCTTTAGCGGGAGAGAAGTCCGGGGAGCTGTTTTTT. Its translation: CASGLVLPLAGEKSGELFF. Variable domain in full (rest from reference TRBV12-5 and TRBJ2-2): DARVTQTPRHKVTEMGQEVTMRCQPILGHNTVFWYRQTMMQGLELLAYFRNRAPLDDSGMPKDRFSAEMPDATLATLKIQPSEPRDSAVYFCASGLVLPLAGEKSGELFFGEGSRLTVL.

With regard to this clone: The same CDR3 also results from other DNA sequences found in this sample. The chain recombines TRBV2 with TRBJ2-1; D not certain. CDR1 is SNHLY, CDR2 FYNNEI, per germline. This CDR3 region has 14 residues. The V gene lost 7 bases and the J gene lost 0 bases, with 10 bases spanning the gap. CDR3 coding DNA: TGTGCCAGCAACGGGCCGAGCTCCTACAATGAGCAGTTCTTC. Its protein product is CASNGPSSYNEQFF.

The chain has TRBV10-1 and TRBJ2-1; 9 nucleotides agree with TRBD2. CDR1 WNHNN and CDR2 SYGVQD come from the germline V gene (reference sequence). V dropped 6 bases and J dropped 5; count of bases not matched to a gene: 11. This CDR3 is 16 amino acids long. The CDR3 loop reads CASSLRLAGLNNEQFF. Written as DNA, the CDR3 is TGCGCCAGCAGCCTCCGTCTAGCGGGGCTCAACAATGAGCAGTTCTTC.

The chain recombines TRBV7-8 with TRBJ2-3; tentative D call: TRBD2 (5 bases). V was shortened by 7 bases and J by 8 bases, with 10 bases between the two germline ends. From germline, CDR1 is SGHVS and CDR2 FQNEAQ. The CDR3 has 11 residues. The CDR3 sequence is CASTRDVTQYF. DNA for the CDR3: TGTGCCAGCACCCGGGATGTTACGCAGTATTTT.

The chain uses TRBV5-1 and TRBJ2-1, with D possibly being TRBD2 (6 bases). This CDR3 is built from 15 residues. Germline CDR1 and CDR2: SGHRS and YFSETQ. V was pared by 0 bases and J by 5 bases, with 12 bases between. The CDR3 DNA sequence: TGCGCCAGCAGCTTGGGCCTAGCGACTAACAATGAGCAGTTCTTC. This translates into CASSLGLATNNEQFF.

This chain connects TRBV7-9 to TRBJ2-1; D might be TRBD2 (6 bases). Germline CDR1 SEHNR, CDR2 FQNEAQ (reference sequence). The V end was cut by 3 bases, the J end by 5 bases, with 17 bases between. The CDR3 runs 16 residues. CDR3 in DNA: TGTGCCAGCAGCTTTTTCCTAGCGATGACACACAATGAGCAGTTCTTC. This codes for CASSFFLAMTHNEQFF.

Concerning this clone itself: Other DNA sequences within the sample encode an identical CDR3. The rearrangement uses TRBV11-3 and TRBJ2-2, with D unresolved. The V end was cut by 5 bases, the J end by 2 bases, with 3 bases between. Germline CDR1 reads SGHNT; CDR2 reads YENEEA. The CDR3 sequence is 12 residues long. CDR3 amino acids: CASSPNTGELFF. The CDR3 nucleotides read TGTGCCAGCAGCCCCAACACCGGGGAGCTGTTTTTT.

The sample holds one count of this clone. The chain is built from TRBV28 and TRBJ1-1; the D gene is possibly TRBD1 (5 bases). This CDR3 comprises 16 residues. Trimming removed 6 bases at V and 1 base at J, with 18 bases between. CDR1 MDHEN and CDR2 SYDVKM come from the germline V gene. Here the CDR3 reads CASRNPGGAGNTEAFF. In nucleotides, the CDR3 is TGTGCCAGCAGGAACCCGGGCGGGGCCGGGAACACTGAAGCTTTCTTT.

The table lists this clone with a count of one. The CDR3 reads CASSIGRTGGNSPLHF. CDR3 nucleotides: TGTGCCAGTAGTATCGGCCGGACAGGAGGTAATTCACCCCTCCACTTT. V is TRBV19 and J is TRBJ1-6, with TRBD1 matching 7 bases. This CDR3 contains 16 residues. The V and J ends lost 3 bases and 6 bases, in that order; junction bases with no gene match: 8. The germline V gene has CDR1 LNHDA and CDR2 SQIVND (reference sequence).

The chain combines TRBV7-9 with TRBJ1-4; D not resolved. Trimming shortened V by 5 bases and J by 7 bases, and 8 bases separated the two germline ends. CDR3 size: 12 residues. Germline V gives CDR1 SEHNR, CDR2 FQNEAQ (reference sequence). CDR3 loop: CASSPRGEKLFF. The CDR3 DNA follows: TGTGCCAGCAGCCCTCGAGGTGAAAAACTGTTTTTT.